This T cell receptor beta chain was identified during a study of shared clonotypes between healthy human individuals. About the study: With ages of 18 to 49, the donors were two women and a few men.

Healthy and HIV-negative, the adult donors had no recent acute infections or vaccinations. Division of CD4+ cells produced a CD45RA+ naive subset and a CD45RA-negative memory subset. V was pared by 5 bases and J by 3 bases, with 3 bases of the junction left unmatched. CDR3 length: 14 residues. The germline CDR1 and CDR2 sequences are ENHRY and SYGVKD. Splitting of each subset's genomic DNA was done evenly across several immunoSEQ plates. This table comes from immunoSEQ multiplex PCR, and its TCRdb copy is limited to in-frame clones, with some not included. The data show 2 million to 2.5 million clones, just under 95% seen once.

Material: naive CD4+ T cells from PBMCs. As to subset: CD45RA+ positively selected. The rearrangement uses TRBV10-3 and TRBJ2-1; 8 nucleotides line up with TRBD1. The source is a man younger than 35 in good health. Some clones in this sample may be carry-over from other donors' samples. CDR3: CAISKTGVYNEQFF. DNA of the CDR3: TGTGCCATCAGTAAGACAGGGGTCTACAATGAGCAGTTCTTC.